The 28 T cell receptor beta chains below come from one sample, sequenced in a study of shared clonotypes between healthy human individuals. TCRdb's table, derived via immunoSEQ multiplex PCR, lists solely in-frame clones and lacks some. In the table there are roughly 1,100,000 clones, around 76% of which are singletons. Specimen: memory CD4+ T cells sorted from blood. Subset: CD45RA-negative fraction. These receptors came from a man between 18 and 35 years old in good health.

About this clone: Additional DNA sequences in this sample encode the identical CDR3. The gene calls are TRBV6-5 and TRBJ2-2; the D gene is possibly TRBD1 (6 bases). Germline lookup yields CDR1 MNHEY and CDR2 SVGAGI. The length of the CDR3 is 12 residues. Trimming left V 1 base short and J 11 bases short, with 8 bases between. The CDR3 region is CASSYLTGELFF. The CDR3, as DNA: TGTGCCAGCAGTTACTTGACAGGCGAGCTGTTTTTT.

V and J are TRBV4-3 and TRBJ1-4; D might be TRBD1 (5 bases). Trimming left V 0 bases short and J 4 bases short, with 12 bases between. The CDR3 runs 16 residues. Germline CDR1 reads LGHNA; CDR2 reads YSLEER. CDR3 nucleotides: TGCGCCAGCAGCCAAGACCGCCCGGGGCTTAATGAAAAACTGTTTTTT. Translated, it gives CASSQDRPGLNEKLFF.

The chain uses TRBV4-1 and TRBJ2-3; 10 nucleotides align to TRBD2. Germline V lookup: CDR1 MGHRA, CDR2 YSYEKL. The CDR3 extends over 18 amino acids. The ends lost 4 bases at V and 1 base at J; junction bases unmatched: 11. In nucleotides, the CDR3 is TGCGCCAGCAGCCCGCAGGCGCTAGCGGGAGCGGGCACAGATACGCAGTATTTT. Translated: CASSPQALAGAGTDTQYF.

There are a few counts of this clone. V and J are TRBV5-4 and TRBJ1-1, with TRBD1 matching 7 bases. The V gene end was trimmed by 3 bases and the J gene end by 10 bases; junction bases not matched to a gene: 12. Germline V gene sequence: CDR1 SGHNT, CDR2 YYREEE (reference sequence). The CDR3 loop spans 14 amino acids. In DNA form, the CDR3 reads TGTGCCAGCAGCTCGAGCAGGACAGGCATGGGAGCTTTCTTT. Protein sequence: CASSSSRTGMGAFF.

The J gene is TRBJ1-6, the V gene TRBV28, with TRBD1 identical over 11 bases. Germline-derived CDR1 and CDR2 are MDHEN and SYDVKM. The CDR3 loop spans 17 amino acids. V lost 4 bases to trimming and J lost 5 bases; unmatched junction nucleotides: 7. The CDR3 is CASSSAEGQGDNSPLHF. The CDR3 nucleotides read TGTGCCAGCAGTTCCGCGGAGGGACAGGGGGATAATTCACCCCTCCACTTT.

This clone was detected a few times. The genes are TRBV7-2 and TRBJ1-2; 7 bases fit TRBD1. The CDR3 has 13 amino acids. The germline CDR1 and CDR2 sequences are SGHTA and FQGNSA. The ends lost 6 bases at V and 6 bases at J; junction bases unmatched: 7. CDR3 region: CASRRGTADGYTF. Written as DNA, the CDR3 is TGTGCCAGCAGGCGCGGGACAGCGGATGGCTACACCTTC.

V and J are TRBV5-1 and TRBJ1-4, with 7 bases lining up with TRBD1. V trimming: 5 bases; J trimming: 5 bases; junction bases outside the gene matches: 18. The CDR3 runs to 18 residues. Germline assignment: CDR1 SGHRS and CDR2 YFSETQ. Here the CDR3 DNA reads TGCGCCAGCAGATTCGGACAGGTTCGTTCGGGACACAATGAAAAACTGTTTTTT. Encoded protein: CASRFGQVRSGHNEKLFF.

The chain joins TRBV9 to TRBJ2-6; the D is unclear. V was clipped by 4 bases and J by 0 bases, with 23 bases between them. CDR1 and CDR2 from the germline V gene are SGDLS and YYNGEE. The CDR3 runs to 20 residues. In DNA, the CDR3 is TGTGCCAGCAGCCCAACGTTATGGGGTCTCCGGACCTCTGGGGCCAACGTCCTGACTTTC. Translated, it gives CASSPTLWGLRTSGANVLTF.

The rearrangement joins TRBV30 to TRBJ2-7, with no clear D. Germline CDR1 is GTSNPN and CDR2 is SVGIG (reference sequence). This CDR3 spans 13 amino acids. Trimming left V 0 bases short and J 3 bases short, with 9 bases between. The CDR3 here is CAWSVKEYYEQYF. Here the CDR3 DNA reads TGTGCCTGGAGTGTAAAGGAGTACTACGAGCAGTACTTC.

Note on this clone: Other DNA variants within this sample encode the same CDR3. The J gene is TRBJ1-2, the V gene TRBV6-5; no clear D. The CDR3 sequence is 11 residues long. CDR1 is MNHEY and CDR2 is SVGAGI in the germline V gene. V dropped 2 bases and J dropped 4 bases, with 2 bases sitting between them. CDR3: CASSYGYGYTF. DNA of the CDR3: TGTGCCAGCAGTTACGGCTATGGCTACACCTTC.

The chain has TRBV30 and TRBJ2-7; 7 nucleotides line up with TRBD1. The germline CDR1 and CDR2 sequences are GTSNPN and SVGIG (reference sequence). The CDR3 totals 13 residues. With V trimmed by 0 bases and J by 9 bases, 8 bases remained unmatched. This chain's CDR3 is CAWSVGEGAGQYF. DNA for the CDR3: TGTGCCTGGAGTGTAGGCGAGGGGGCGGGGCAGTACTTC.

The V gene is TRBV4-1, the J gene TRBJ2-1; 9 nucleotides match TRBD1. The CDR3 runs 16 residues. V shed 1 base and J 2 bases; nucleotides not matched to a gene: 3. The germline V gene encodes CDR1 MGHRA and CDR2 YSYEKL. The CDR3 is CASSQGRQGAYNEQFF. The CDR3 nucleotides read TGCGCCAGCAGCCAAGGGAGACAGGGGGCCTACAATGAGCAGTTCTTC.

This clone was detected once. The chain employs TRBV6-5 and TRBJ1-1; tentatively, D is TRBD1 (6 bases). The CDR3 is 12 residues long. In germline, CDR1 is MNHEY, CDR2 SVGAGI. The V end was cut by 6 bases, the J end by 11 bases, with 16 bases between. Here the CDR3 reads CASRTTGKMAFF. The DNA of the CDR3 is TGTGCCAGCAGGACCACAGGGAAAATGGCTTTCTTT.

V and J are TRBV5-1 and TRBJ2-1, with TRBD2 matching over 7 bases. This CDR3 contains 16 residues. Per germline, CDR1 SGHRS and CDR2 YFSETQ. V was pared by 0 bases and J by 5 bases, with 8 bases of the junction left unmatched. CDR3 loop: CASSLAAQRDHNEQFF. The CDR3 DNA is TGCGCCAGCAGCTTGGCTGCCCAGCGGGACCACAATGAGCAGTTCTTC. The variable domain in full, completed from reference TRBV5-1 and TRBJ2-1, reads KAGVTQTPRYLIKTRGQQVTLSCSPISGHRSVSWYQQTPGQGLQFLFEYFSETQRNKGNFPGRFSGRQFSNSRSEMNVSTLELGDSALYLCASSLAAQRDHNEQFFGPGTRLTVL.

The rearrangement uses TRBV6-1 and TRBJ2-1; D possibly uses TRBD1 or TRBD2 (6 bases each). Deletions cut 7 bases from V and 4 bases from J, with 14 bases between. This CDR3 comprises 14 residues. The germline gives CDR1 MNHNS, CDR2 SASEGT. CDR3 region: CASNHGGLYNEQFF. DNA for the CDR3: TGTGCCAGCAATCACGGGGGCTTGTACAATGAGCAGTTCTTC.

The CDR3 DNA follows: TGTGCCAGCGCGGTCCCGGGGACAGGGCCCTCCGAGCAGTACTTC. This encodes CASAVPGTGPSEQYF. The chain carries TRBV27 and TRBJ2-7, with 9 bases lining up with TRBD1. Trimming removed 8 bases from V and 6 bases from J; junction bases left unmatched: 14. CDR1 and CDR2 from the germline V gene are MNHEY and SMNVEV (reference sequence). The length of the CDR3 is 15 residues.

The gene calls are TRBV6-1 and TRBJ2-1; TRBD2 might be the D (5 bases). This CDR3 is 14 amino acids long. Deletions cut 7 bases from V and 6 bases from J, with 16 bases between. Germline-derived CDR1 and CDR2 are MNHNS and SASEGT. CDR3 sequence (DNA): TGTGCCAGCATCGGGAACAGCGCTCCCAATGAGCAGTTCTTC. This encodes CASIGNSAPNEQFF.

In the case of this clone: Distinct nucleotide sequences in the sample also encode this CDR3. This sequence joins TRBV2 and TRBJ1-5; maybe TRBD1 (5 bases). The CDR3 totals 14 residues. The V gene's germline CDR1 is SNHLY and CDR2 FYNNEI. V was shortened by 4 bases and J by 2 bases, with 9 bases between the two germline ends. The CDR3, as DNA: TGTGCCAGCAGTGGCGGAGGGGGCAATCAGCCCCAGCATTTT. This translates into CASSGGGGNQPQHF.

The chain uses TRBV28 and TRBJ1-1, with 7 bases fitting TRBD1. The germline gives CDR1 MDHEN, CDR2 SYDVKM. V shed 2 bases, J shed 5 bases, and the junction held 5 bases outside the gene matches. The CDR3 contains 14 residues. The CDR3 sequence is CASSLKGARTEAFF. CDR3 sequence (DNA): TGTGCCAGCAGTTTAAAGGGGGCAAGAACTGAAGCTTTCTTT.

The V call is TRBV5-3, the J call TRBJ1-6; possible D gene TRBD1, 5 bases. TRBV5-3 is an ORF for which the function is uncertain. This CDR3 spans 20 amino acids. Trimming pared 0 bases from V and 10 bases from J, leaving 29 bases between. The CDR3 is CARSLEPRRLNFGGVSPLHF. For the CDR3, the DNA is TGTGCCAGAAGCTTGGAACCAAGGAGGTTAAACTTCGGGGGGGTATCACCCCTCCACTTT.

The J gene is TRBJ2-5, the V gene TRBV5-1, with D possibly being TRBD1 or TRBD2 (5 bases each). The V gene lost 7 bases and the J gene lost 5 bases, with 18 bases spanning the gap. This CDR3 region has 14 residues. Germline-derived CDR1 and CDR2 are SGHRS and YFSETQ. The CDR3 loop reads CASAMGTLLETQYF. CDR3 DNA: TGCGCCAGCGCAATGGGGACGCTACTGGAGACCCAGTACTTC.

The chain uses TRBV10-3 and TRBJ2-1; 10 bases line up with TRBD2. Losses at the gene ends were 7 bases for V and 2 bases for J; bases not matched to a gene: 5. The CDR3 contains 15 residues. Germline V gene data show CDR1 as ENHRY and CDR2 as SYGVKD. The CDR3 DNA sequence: TGTGCCATCACTGAAGGGACTAGCGCCTACAATGAGCAGTTCTTC. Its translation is CAITEGTSAYNEQFF.

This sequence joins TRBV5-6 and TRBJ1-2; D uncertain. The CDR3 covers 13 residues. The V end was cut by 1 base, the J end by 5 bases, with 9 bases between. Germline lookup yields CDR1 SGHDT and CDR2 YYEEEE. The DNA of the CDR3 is TGTGCCAGCAGCTTGAGGTTGCTTTATGGCTACACCTTC. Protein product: CASSLRLLYGYTF.

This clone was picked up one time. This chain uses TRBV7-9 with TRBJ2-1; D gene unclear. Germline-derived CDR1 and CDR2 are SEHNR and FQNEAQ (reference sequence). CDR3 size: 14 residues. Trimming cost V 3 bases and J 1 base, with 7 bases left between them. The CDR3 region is CASSLSLSYNEQFF. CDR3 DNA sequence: TGTGCCAGCAGCTTGTCCCTTTCCTACAATGAGCAGTTCTTC.

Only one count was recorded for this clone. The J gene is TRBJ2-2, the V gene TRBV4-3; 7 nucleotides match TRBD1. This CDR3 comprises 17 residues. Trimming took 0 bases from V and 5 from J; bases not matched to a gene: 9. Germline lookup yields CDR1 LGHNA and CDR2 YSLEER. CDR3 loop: CASSQDLRQGGTGELFF. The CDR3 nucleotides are TGCGCCAGCAGCCAAGATCTTCGACAGGGCGGAACCGGGGAGCTGTTTTTT.

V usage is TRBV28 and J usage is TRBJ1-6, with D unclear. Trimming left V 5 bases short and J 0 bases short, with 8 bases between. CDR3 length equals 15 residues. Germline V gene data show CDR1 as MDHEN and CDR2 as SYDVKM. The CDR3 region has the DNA TGTGCCAGCAGTGATCTGAGCTCCTATAATTCACCCCTCCACTTT. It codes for CASSDLSSYNSPLHF.

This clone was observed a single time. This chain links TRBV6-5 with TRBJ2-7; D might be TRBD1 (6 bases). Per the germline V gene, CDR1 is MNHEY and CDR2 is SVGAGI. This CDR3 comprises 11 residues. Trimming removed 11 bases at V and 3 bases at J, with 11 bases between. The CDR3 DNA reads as TGTGCCCCCCAACAGGGCTACGAGCAGTACTTC. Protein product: CAPQQGYEQYF.

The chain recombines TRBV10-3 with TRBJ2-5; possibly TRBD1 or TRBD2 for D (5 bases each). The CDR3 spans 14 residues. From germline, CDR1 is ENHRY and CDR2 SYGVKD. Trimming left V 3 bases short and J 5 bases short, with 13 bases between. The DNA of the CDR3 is TGTGCCATCAGTGACCCCCTAGGGACGGAGACCCAGTACTTC. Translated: CAISDPLGTETQYF.